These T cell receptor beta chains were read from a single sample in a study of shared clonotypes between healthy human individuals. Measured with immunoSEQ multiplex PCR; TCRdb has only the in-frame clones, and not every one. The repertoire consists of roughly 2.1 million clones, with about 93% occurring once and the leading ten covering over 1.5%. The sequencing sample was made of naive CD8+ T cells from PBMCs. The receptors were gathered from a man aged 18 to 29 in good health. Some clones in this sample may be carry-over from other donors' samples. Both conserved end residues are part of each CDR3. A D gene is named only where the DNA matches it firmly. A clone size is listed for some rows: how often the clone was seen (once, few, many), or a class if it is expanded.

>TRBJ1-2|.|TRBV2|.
TGTGCCAGCAGGGGGACTGGAAGCCCTGGGGGCTACACCTTC
CASRGTGSPGGYTF
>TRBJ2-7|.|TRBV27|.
TGTGCCAGCAGTTTCGGTTTGGGCGAGCAGTACTTC
CASSFGLGEQYF
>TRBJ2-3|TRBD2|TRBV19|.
TGTGCCAGTAGCCCCGGGAGGGATAGCACAGATACGCAGTATTTT
CASSPGRDSTDTQYF
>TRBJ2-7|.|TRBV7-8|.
TGTGCCAGCAGCTTAGGTCGGTCCTACGAGCAGTACTTC
CASSLGRSYEQYF
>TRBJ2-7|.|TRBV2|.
TGTGCCAGCAGTGAACCTAGACGTTGGGGGGCGCTTTACGAGCAGTACTTC
CASSEPRRWGALYEQYF
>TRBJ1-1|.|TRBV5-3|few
TGTGCCAGAATCCCCCCAAACGGACCCAACCCCTCGGAAGCTTTCTTT
CARIPPNGPNPSEAFF
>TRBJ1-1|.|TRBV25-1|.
TGTGCCAGCAGTCGCGGGGGCACTGAAGCTTTCTTT
CASSRGGTEAFF
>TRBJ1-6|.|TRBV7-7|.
TGTGCCAGCAGCGCGGGCGCGGGGTCACCCCTCCACTTT
CASSAGAGSPLHF
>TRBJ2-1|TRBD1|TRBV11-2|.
TGTGCCAGCAGTAACCGGGACAGCTCCTACAATGAGCAGTTCTTC
CASSNRDSSYNEQFF
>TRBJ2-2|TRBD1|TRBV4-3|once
TGCGCCAGCAGCCCGCACCGGGACAGGGGGCGATCGAACACCGGGGAGCTGTTTTTT
CASSPHRDRGRSNTGELFF
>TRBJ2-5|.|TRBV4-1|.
TGCGCCAGCAGCCAAGCGGGAACGAATCAAGAGACCCAGTACTTC
CASSQAGTNQETQYF
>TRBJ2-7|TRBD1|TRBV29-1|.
TGCAGCGTTGAGTATGAAGGGGGCCAGTCTCGCGAGCAGTACTTC
CSVEYEGGQSREQYF
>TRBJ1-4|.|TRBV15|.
TGTGCCACCAGCAGTCCACCGTCTGAGGGTGTTGGAGAAAAACTGTTTTTT
CATSSPPSEGVGEKLFF
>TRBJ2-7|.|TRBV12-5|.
TGTGCTAGTGGCCTGGACCCCTACGAGCAGTACTTC
CASGLDPYEQYF
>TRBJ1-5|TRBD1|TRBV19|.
TGTGCCAGTAGTATAGATCGGACAGGGAATCAGCCCCAGCATTTT
CASSIDRTGNQPQHF
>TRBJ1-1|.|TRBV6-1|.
TGTGCCAGCAGTTTCACAGGGTTCCAGAACACTGAAGCTTTCTTT
CASSFTGFQNTEAFF
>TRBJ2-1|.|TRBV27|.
TGTGCCAGCAGTTTCCGGCTCAATGAGCAGTTCTTC
CASSFRLNEQFF
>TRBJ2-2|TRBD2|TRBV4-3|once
TGCGCCAGCAGCCAAGATACCGGACTAGCGGGAGGTCTGAGCACCGGGGAGCTGTTTTTT
CASSQDTGLAGGLSTGELFF